One T cell receptor beta chain is described in this entry. Antigen specificity is unknown. This specimen belongs to a study of T-cell reconstitution after alpha-beta-depleted transplantation in children. The length of the CDR3 is 15 residues. V lost 1 base, J lost 5 bases, and 4 bases stayed unmatched. In germline, CDR1 is DFQATT, CDR2 SNEGSKA (reference sequence). Unique molecular identifiers were used in preparing the TCRbeta library. MiXCR, run by TCRdb on the PCR reads, gives a single entry per CDR3 protein. The data hold about 900,000 distinct CDR3 sequences, with about 30% observed a single time. Broader study findings: Surviving recipient T cells and thymic progenitors accounted for the high day-60 TCRbeta diversity observed in some patients. One year after transplant, T-cell counts and diversity came mostly from newly produced T cells. Reportedly, only several hundred clones from non-depleted graft cells drove alpha-beta T-cell counts at about two months.

The chain uses TRBV20-1 and TRBJ2-2, with 10 bases aligning to TRBD2. The starting material was PBMCs, mostly from graft donor cells, obtained 360 days after TCRalphabeta/CD19-depleted stem cell transplant. The receptor's source is a boy in the first two years of life who had a stem cell transplant for SCID, so the T cells may come from the graft donor. The CDR3, as DNA: TGCAGTGCTAGAGCTAGCGGGGGTGGTACCGGGGAGCTGTTTTTT. Protein: CSARASGGGTGELFF.